This TCR beta chain was profiled in a study of sequential checkpoint blockade in melanoma. Germline lookup yields CDR1 MDHEN and CDR2 SYDVKM. The CDR3 covers 14 residues. Between the trimmed V and J ends, which lost 1 base and 5 bases, there was a span of 11 bases. Treatment described: randomized to nivolumab then ipilimumab (arm A) or the reverse (arm B). From thawed PBMCs, live CD3+CD8+ cells negative for CD19 and CD56 were sorted. The repertoire was sequenced with immunoSEQ multiplex PCR; TCRdb's copy has only in-frame clones and lacks some. The table includes about 21,000 clones, more than 80% detected once.

This clonotype was obtained from a human donor with melanoma. The sequences come from CD8+ T cells sorted from blood (inferred from file names), collected from a patient given nivolumab and ipilimumab in sequence. V usage is TRBV28 and J usage is TRBJ1-1, with a possible D match to TRBD1 (5 bases). In DNA form, the CDR3 reads TGTGCCAGCAGTTTATACCAGGGTCGGACTGAAGCTTTCTTT. Protein: CASSLYQGRTEAFF.